These 24 T cell receptor beta chains were all obtained from the same sample, sequenced in a study of STAT5B mutations in CD4+ large granular lymphocyte leukemia. Using immunoSEQ multiplex PCR, the repertoire was profiled, and TCRdb retains in-frame clones only, with some absent. The sample has some 40,000 clones, 81% seen once. What was sequenced was CD4+ T cells from blood buffy coats. The source of these receptors is a human donor in good health.

The chain combines TRBV10-3 with TRBJ2-3; maybe TRBD1 (5 bases). Germline loops: CDR1 ENHRY, CDR2 SYGVKD. V was clipped by 0 bases and J by 2 bases, with 12 bases between them. This CDR3 is 16 amino acids long. In nucleotides, the CDR3 is TGTGCCATCAGTGAGTCGAGGACGGACACCACAGATACGCAGTATTTT. Its protein is CAISESRTDTTDTQYF.

This sequence joins TRBV10-3 and TRBJ2-1; TRBD2 aligns across 8 bases. Per germline, CDR1 ENHRY and CDR2 SYGVKD. The J segment lost 5 bases and the V segment lost 3 bases, leaving 15 bases of the junction unmatched. CDR3 length: 18 residues. CDR3 nucleotides: TGTGCCATCAGTGAAGAGGGACTAGGTATTGGTGAGAACAATGAGCAGTTCTTC. This gives the protein CAISEEGLGIGENNEQFF.

The J gene is TRBJ1-2, the V gene TRBV30; no clear D. V shed 6 bases and J shed 0 bases, with 14 bases lying between them. Per the germline V gene, CDR1 is GTSNPN and CDR2 is SVGIG (reference sequence). The CDR3 spans 14 residues. This chain's CDR3 is CACRGLFPNYGYTF. The CDR3 DNA reads as TGTGCCTGCAGAGGGCTATTCCCTAACTATGGCTACACCTTC.

In DNA, the CDR3 is TGTGCCAGCAGCTTACAACCCTTGGCTTCCGGGGAGCTGTTTTTT. Its translation: CASSLQPLASGELFF. The rearrangement links TRBV7-8 to TRBJ2-2; D is undetermined. Germline V lookup: CDR1 SGHVS, CDR2 FQNEAQ. The CDR3 runs to 15 residues. The V gene lost 2 bases and the J gene lost 6 bases, with 13 bases spanning the gap.

The V call is TRBV18, the J call TRBJ1-1; D is possibly TRBD1 (5 bases). With 0 bases removed from V and 0 bases from J, the gap between germline ends came to 11 bases. The length of the CDR3 is 16 residues. Germline V lookup: CDR1 KGHSH, CDR2 LQKENI. This CDR3 reads CASSPPGGRVNTEAFF. Written as DNA, the CDR3 is TGTGCCAGCTCACCACCCGGGGGAAGGGTGAACACTGAAGCTTTCTTT.

This chain links TRBV6-6 with TRBJ2-5; no firm D call. Trimming removed 4 bases from V and 0 bases from J, with 9 bases in between. This CDR3 is built from 14 residues. The germline V gene has CDR1 MNHNY and CDR2 SVGAGI (reference sequence). CDR3 coding DNA: TGTGCCAGCAGTTCCATGGGGTACCAAGAGACCCAGTACTTC. Amino acid sequence: CASSSMGYQETQYF.

The J gene is TRBJ1-3, the V gene TRBV5-6; maybe TRBD1 (6 bases). CDR1 is SGHDT and CDR2 is YYEEEE in the germline V gene. Trimming took 4 bases from V and 0 from J, leaving 14 bases between them. The CDR3 has 16 residues. The CDR3 protein is CASSAGRGLSGNTIYF. The CDR3 DNA reads as TGTGCCAGCAGCGCGGGACGGGGGCTCTCTGGAAACACCATATATTTT.

The chain joins TRBV6-6 to TRBJ2-7; 8 bases fit TRBD2. J gave up 3 bases and V 6 bases, and 4 bases lay outside the gene matches. There are 13 residues in the CDR3. The V gene's germline CDR1 is MNHNY and CDR2 SVGAGI (reference sequence). The CDR3 coding sequence is TGTGCCAGCAGGGCGGGGGGAGACTACGAGCAGTACTTC. It codes for CASRAGGDYEQYF.

Here the CDR3 reads CASSLPGPQETQYF. CDR3 nucleotide sequence: TGCGCCAGCAGCTTACCGGGACCACAAGAGACCCAGTACTTC. The chain employs TRBV5-1 and TRBJ2-5, with D possibly being TRBD1 or TRBD2 (5 bases each). V lost 2 bases and J lost 2, with 10 bases in between. The CDR3 contains 14 residues. CDR1 and CDR2 (germline): SGHRS, YFSETQ.

The chain recombines TRBV2 with TRBJ2-1; D is ambiguous. Trimming removed 5 bases at V and 4 bases at J, with 6 bases between. Germline assignment: CDR1 SNHLY and CDR2 FYNNEI. This CDR3 region has 12 residues. CDR3 amino acids: CASSLDYNEQFF. In DNA form, the CDR3 reads TGTGCCAGCAGTCTTGATTACAATGAGCAGTTCTTC.

The CDR3: CASSHGILLNSPLHF. CDR3 bases: TGTGCCAGTAGTCACGGGATCCTTCTTAATTCACCCCTCCACTTT. The genes are TRBV19 and TRBJ1-6, with D unresolved. Germline V gene sequence: CDR1 LNHDA, CDR2 SQIVND (reference sequence). V lost 5 bases, J lost 6 bases, and 14 bases lay in between. The CDR3 has 15 amino acids. The variable domain in full, with the rest retrieved from reference TRBV19 and TRBJ1-6, is DGGITQSPKYLFRKEGQNVTLSCEQNLNHDAMYWYRQDPGQGLRLIYYSQIVNDFQKGDIAEGYSVSREKKESFPLTVTSAQKNPTAFYLCASSHGILLNSPLHFGNGTRLTVT.

In its sample, this clone was seen once. The V call is TRBV10-3, the J call TRBJ1-3; no firm D call. The V gene lost 2 bases and the J gene lost 6 bases, with 11 bases spanning the gap. CDR1 is ENHRY, CDR2 SYGVKD, per germline. This CDR3 region has 14 residues. CDR3 DNA: TGTGCCATCAGTGAGGGGTCGTTGGAAAACACCATATATTTT. This gives the protein CAISEGSLENTIYF.

The chain couples TRBV5-1 to TRBJ2-7; TRBD1 or TRBD2 may be the D gene (6 bases each). The CDR3 length is 12 residues. Trimming stripped 5 bases from V and 3 bases from J, with 9 bases between. Per germline, CDR1 SGHRS and CDR2 YFSETQ. This chain's CDR3 is CASSGGLYEQYF. The CDR3 nucleotides are TGCGCCAGCAGTGGGGGGCTCTACGAGCAGTACTTC.

The chain combines TRBV4-1 with TRBJ2-2; D gene ambiguous. This CDR3 region has 14 residues. CDR1 and CDR2 from the germline V gene are MGHRA and YSYEKL. Trimming took 2 bases from V and 7 from J, leaving 11 bases between them. CDR3 protein: CASSQPGHDGELFF. CDR3 bases: TGCGCCAGCAGCCAACCCGGCCATGACGGGGAGCTGTTTTTT.

The V and J genes are TRBV6-6 and TRBJ2-7, with a possible D match to TRBD1 (5 bases). This CDR3 comprises 16 residues. Deletions cut 0 bases from V and 5 bases from J, with 17 bases between. Germline assignment: CDR1 MNHNY and CDR2 SVGAGI (reference sequence). CDR3 sequence (DNA): TGTGCCAGCAGTTACTCGACCAGGGCAAGAAGGGACGAGCAGTACTTC. Translated, it gives CASSYSTRARRDEQYF.

This clone has a handful of counts. At one boundary the junction diverges from the germline segment, which might be a read error. The V call is TRBV30, the J call TRBJ1-4, with TRBD1 matching over 8 bases. The CDR3 extends over 13 amino acids. The V gene's germline CDR1 is GTSNPN and CDR2 SVGIG (reference sequence). The CDR3 DNA is TGTGCCTGGAGCTCTGGGCCGGGACAGGCTCTCCTTTTT. This encodes CAWSSGPGQALLF.

The rearrangement links TRBV2 to TRBJ2-7, with D hard to call. Germline V gene lookup returns CDR1 SNHLY and CDR2 FYNNEI. This CDR3 region has 14 residues. V lost 6 bases, J lost 2 bases, and 14 bases lay in between. The CDR3 sequence is CASRRSTAAYEQYF. CDR3 sequence (DNA): TGTGCCAGCAGGAGGAGTACCGCCGCCTACGAGCAGTACTTC. Full variable domain (remainder filled in from reference TRBV2 and TRBJ2-7): EPEVTQTPSHQVTQMGQEVILRCVPISNHLYFYWYRQILGQKVEFLVSFYNNEISEKSEIFDDQFSVERPDGSNFTLKIRSTKLEDSAMYFCASRRSTAAYEQYFGPGTRLTVT.

This sequence joins TRBV7-2 and TRBJ2-7, with TRBD2 identical over 14 bases. The J segment lost 2 bases and the V segment lost 4 bases, leaving 4 bases of the junction unmatched. Germline V gene data show CDR1 as SGHTA and CDR2 as FQGNSA. The CDR3 runs to 16 residues. CDR3 in amino acids: CASSSGTSGRPYEQYF. CDR3 sequence (DNA): TGTGCCAGCAGCTCCGGGACTAGCGGGAGACCCTACGAGCAGTACTTC.

The chain links TRBV5-4 to TRBJ2-2, with 9 bases identical to TRBD2. CDR1 and CDR2 from the germline V gene are SGHNT and YYREEE (reference sequence). Unmatched junction bases numbered 11, after V lost 0 bases and J lost 8 bases. There are 17 residues in the CDR3. The CDR3 nucleotides read TGTGCCAGCAGCTTGGATCCGACTAGCGGAACCTCAGGGGAGCTGTTTTTT. It is translated as CASSLDPTSGTSGELFF.

V is TRBV30 and J is TRBJ2-5; no firm D call. The CDR3 is made up of 11 amino acids. The V gene lost 3 bases and the J gene lost 7 bases, with 9 bases spanning the gap. CDR1 and CDR2 (germline): GTSNPN, SVGIG (reference sequence). CDR3 in DNA: TGTGCCTGGAGCCCCGAGTCGACCCAGTACTTC. Translating it yields CAWSPESTQYF.

This clone showed up just once. The rearrangement joins TRBV4-1 to TRBJ1-2; D is ambiguous. The CDR3 is made up of 11 amino acids. V was shortened by 3 bases and J by 8 bases, with 7 bases between the two germline ends. CDR1 and CDR2 (germline): MGHRA, YSYEKL. CDR3 protein: CASSHHRGYTF. The CDR3 nucleotides are TGCGCCAGCAGCCACCACCGGGGCTACACCTTC.

The chain links TRBV19 to TRBJ1-6; D is unclear. The germline V gene encodes CDR1 LNHDA and CDR2 SQIVND (reference sequence). Trimming removed 7 bases from V and 7 bases from J, with 11 bases in between. This CDR3 has 13 residues. DNA of the CDR3: TGTGCCAGTAAGGAGGCGCCGAATTCACCCCTCCACTTT. Translation gives CASKEAPNSPLHF.

The gene calls are TRBV30 and TRBJ1-1; TRBD1 matches 9 bases. Per germline, CDR1 GTSNPN and CDR2 SVGIG (reference sequence). Losses at the gene ends were 8 bases for V and 5 bases for J; bases not matched to a gene: 9. CDR3 length: 13 residues. CDR3 sequence reads: CAGNRGLWTEAFF. For the CDR3, the DNA is TGTGCCGGAAACAGGGGGCTTTGGACTGAAGCTTTCTTT.

This clone showed up just a few times. CDR3 sequence: CASSSNGITTPLHF. The CDR3 bases are TGTGCCAGCAGTTCGAACGGTATAACGACACCCCTCCACTTT. The rearrangement joins TRBV6-5 to TRBJ1-6, with D hard to call. This CDR3 has 14 residues. Trimming removed 4 bases from V and 11 bases from J, with 15 bases in between. Germline V lookup: CDR1 MNHEY, CDR2 SVGAGI.